This TCR beta chain was retrieved from a study of blood T cell repertoires in COVID-19. Study context: Some COVID-19 samples were acute and others convalescent; all came from the United States, Italy and Spain. T cells, B-cell-depleted T cells, or PBMCs supplied cDNA or gDNA.

Germline-derived CDR1 and CDR2 are SGHNT and YYREEE (reference sequence). V was cut by 3 bases and J by 0 bases, with 7 bases left in between. This CDR3 is built from 14 residues. Original processing methods: Amplified reference gene primers provided the basis for estimating nucleated cell counts. Some clones are missing from TCRdb's copy, which holds only in-frame ones; the method was immunoSEQ multiplex PCR. From that table come the V and J calls and clone size; the DNA was used to work out D and trimming. Of a few hundred thousand clones in the sample, 80% to 90% were seen once. This rearrangement joins TRBV5-4 to TRBJ2-1; D perhaps matches TRBD1 (5 bases). This receptor was taken from a man in his fifties or sixties with acute or convalescent COVID-19. Sequencing used peripheral blood. The CDR3 DNA follows: TGTGCCAGCAGCTCTGGGGCCTCCTACAATGAGCAGTTCTTC. Protein: CASSSGASYNEQFF.